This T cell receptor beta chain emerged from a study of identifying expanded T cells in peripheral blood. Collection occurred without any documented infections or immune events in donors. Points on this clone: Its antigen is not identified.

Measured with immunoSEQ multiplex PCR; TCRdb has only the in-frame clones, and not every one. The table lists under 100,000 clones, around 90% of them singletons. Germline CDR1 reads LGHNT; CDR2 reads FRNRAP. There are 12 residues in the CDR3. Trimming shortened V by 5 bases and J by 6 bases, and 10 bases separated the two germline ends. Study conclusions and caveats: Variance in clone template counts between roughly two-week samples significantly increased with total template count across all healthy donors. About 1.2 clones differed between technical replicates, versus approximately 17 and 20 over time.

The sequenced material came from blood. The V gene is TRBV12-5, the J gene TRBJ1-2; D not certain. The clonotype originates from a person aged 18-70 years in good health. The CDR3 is CASGLQLNGYTF. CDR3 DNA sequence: TGTGCTAGTGGTCTCCAGTTAAATGGCTACACCTTC.